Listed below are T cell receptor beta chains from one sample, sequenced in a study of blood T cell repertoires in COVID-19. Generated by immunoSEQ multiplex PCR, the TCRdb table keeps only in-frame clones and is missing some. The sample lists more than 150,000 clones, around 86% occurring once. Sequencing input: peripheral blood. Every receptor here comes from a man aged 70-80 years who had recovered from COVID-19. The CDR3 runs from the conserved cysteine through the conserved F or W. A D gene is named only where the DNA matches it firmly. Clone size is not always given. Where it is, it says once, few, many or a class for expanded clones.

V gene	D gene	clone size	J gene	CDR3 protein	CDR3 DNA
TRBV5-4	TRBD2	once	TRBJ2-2	CASSLSARAGGDTGELFF	TGTGCCAGCAGCTTGAGTGCGCGGGCGGGAGGTGACACCGGGGAGCTGTTTTTT
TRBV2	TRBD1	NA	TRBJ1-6	CASSESGQGFTPLHF	TGTGCCAGCAGTGAATCGGGACAGGGGTTTACCCCCCTCCACTTT
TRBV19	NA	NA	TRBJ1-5	CASSIEGTRSIGSNQPQHF	TGTGCCAGTAGTATAGAGGGTACCCGGAGCATTGGGAGCAATCAGCCCCAGCATTTT
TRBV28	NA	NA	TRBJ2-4	CASSSDNAKNIQYF	TGTGCCAGCAGTTCGGACAACGCCAAAAACATTCAGTACTTC
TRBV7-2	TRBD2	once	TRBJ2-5	CASSLSRRLAGVEETQYF	TGTGCCAGCAGCTTATCCAGGAGGCTAGCGGGAGTGGAAGAGACCCAGTACTTC
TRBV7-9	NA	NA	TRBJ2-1	CASSLTGSEQFF	TGTGCCAGCAGCTTAACCGGGAGTGAGCAGTTCTTC
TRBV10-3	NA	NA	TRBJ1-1	CAISERSSGLNTEAFF	TGTGCCATCAGTGAGCGATCTTCAGGGTTGAACACTGAAGCTTTCTTT
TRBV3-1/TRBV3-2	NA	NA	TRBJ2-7	CASSQEGVYEQYF	TGTGCCAGCAGCCAAGAAGGGGTCTACGAGCAGTACTTC
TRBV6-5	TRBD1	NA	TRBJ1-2	CASRVGQGDGYTF	TGTGCCAGCAGAGTGGGACAGGGTGACGGCTACACCTTC
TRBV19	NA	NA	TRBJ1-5	CASSIFGQPQHF	TGTGCCAGTAGTATCTTCGGGCAGCCCCAGCATTTT
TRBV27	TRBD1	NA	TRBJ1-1	CASSRQGAGEAFF	TGTGCCAGCAGTAGACAGGGGGCCGGGGAGGCTTTCTTT
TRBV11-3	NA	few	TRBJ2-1	CASSLAGVTDNEQFF	TGTGCCAGCAGCTTAGCGGGAGTAACCGACAATGAGCAGTTCTTC
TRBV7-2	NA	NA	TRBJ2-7	CASSFGGILGEQYF	TGTGCCAGCAGCTTTGGGGGGATATTGGGAGAGCAGTACTTC
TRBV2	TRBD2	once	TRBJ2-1	CASSEQGLGEQFF	TGTGCCAGCAGTGAACAGGGACTAGGTGAGCAGTTCTTC
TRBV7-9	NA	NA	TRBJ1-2	CASSAWEEGGYTF	TGTGCCAGCAGCGCCTGGGAGGAGGGTGGCTACACCTTC
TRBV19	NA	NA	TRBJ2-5	CASSSNSAAGNQYF	TGTGCCAGTAGTTCTAACTCTGCCGCGGGGAACCAGTACTTC
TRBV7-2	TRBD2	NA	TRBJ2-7	CASSRNSGRGSEQYF	TGTGCCAGCAGCCGGAATAGCGGGAGGGGGAGCGAGCAGTACTTC
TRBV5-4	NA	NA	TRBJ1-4	CASSPEAATNEKLFF	TGTGCCAGCAGCCCGGAGGCCGCAACTAATGAAAAACTGTTTTTT
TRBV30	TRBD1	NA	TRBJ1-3	CAVTGQLNSGNTIYF	TGTGCCGTGACGGGACAGCTAAACTCTGGAAACACCATATATTTT
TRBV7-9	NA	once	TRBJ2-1	CASSYELPRYNEQFF	TGTGCCAGCAGCTATGAACTACCCCGCTACAATGAGCAGTTCTTC
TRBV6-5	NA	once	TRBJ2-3	CASSYSQGGTQYF	TGTGCCAGCAGTTACTCCCAAGGCGGTACGCAGTATTTT
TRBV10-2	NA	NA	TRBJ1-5	CASSEGQYSNQPQHF	TGCGCCAGCAGTGAGGGACAATATAGCAATCAGCCCCAGCATTTT
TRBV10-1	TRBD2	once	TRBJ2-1	CASSKRGPYNEQFF	TGCGCCAGCAGCAAGCGGGGTCCCTACAATGAGCAGTTCTTC
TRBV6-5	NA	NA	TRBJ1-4	CASTRGGQGEKLFF	TGTGCCAGCACCCGGGGGGGGCAGGGAGAAAAACTGTTTTTT
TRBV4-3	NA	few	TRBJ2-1	CASSQEFSGVYNEQFF	TGCGCCAGCAGCCAAGAGTTCAGCGGAGTCTACAATGAGCAGTTCTTC
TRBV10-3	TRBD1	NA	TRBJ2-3	CATEQGKGTDTQYF	TGTGCCACCGAACAGGGGAAGGGCACAGATACGCAGTATTTT
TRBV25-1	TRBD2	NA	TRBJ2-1	CASSGLAGYSYNEQFF	TGTGCCAGCAGTGGCTTAGCGGGCTACTCCTACAATGAGCAGTTCTTC
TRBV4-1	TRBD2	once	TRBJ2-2	CASSQGPSGSHTGELFF	TGCGCCAGCAGCCAAGGTCCTAGCGGGAGTCACACCGGGGAGCTGTTTTTT
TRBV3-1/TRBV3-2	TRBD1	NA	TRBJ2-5	CASSQYRGLIGETQYF	TGTGCCAGCAGCCAATACAGGGGGCTAATTGGAGAGACCCAGTACTTC
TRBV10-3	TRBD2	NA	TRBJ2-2	CAIRGLAGEGGELFF	TGTGCCATCAGGGGACTAGCGGGAGAGGGCGGGGAGCTGTTTTTT
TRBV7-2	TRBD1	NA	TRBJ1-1	CASSPDRGRNTEAFF	TGTGCCAGCAGCCCGGACAGGGGGCGGAACACTGAAGCTTTCTTT
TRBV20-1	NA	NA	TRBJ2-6	CSASLQGLSGANVLTF	TGCAGTGCTAGTTTGCAGGGACTCTCTGGGGCCAACGTCCTGACTTTC
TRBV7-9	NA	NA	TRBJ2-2	CASIAQGGTYNTGELFF	TGTGCCAGCATCGCCCAGGGCGGGACTTATAACACCGGGGAGCTGTTTTTT
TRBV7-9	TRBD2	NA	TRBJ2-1	CASSFQLAGINEQFF	TGTGCCAGCAGCTTTCAACTAGCGGGAATCAATGAGCAGTTCTTC
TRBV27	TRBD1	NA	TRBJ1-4	CASTTQGVDNEKLFF	TGTGCCAGCACCACCCAGGGGGTAGATAATGAAAAACTGTTTTTT
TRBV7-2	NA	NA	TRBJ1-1	CASSFLGDTEAFF	TGTGCCAGCAGCTTCTTAGGGGACACTGAAGCTTTCTTT
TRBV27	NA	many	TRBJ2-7	CASSPNFAQTGYEQYF	TGTGCCAGCAGCCCCAATTTCGCACAGACCGGCTACGAGCAGTACTTC
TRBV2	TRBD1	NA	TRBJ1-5	CASSTAGGLNQPQHF	TGTGCCAGCAGTACTGCAGGGGGACTCAATCAGCCCCAGCATTTT
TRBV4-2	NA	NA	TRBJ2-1	CASSRQINSYNEQFF	TGTGCCAGCAGCCGACAGATAAACTCCTACAATGAGCAGTTCTTC
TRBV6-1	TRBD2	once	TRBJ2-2	CASSEESGRVRGELFF	TGTGCCAGCAGTGAAGAGAGCGGGAGGGTCCGGGGGGAGCTGTTTTTT
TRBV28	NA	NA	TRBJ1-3	CASRGGAGNTIYF	TGTGCCAGCAGGGGAGGGGCTGGAAACACCATATATTTT
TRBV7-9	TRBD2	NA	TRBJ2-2	CASSLTSGSLGELFF	TGTGCCAGCAGCTTGACTAGCGGGAGTCTCGGGGAGCTGTTTTTT
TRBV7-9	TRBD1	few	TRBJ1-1	CASSLTGVNTEAFF	TGTGCCAGCAGCTTAACAGGGGTGAACACTGAAGCTTTCTTT
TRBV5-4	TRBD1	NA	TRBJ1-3	CASSLPGGPGNTIYF	TGTGCCAGCAGTCTACCAGGGGGCCCTGGAAACACCATATATTTT
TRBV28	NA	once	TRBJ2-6	CASSHIQGTGANVLTF	TGTGCCAGCAGTCACATACAGGGTACCGGGGCCAACGTCCTGACTTTC
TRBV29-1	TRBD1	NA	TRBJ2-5	CSVGTGEQTQYF	TGCAGCGTGGGGACAGGAGAGCAGACCCAGTACTTC
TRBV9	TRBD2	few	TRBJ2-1	CASSVVGLAGGPGNEQFF	TGTGCCAGCAGCGTAGTAGGACTAGCGGGAGGGCCGGGCAATGAGCAGTTCTTC
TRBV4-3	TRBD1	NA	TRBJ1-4	CASSHHLRGAQGDEKLFF	TGCGCCAGCAGCCACCATTTGAGGGGGGCACAGGGGGATGAAAAACTGTTTTTT
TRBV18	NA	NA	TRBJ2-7	CASSREGGSPYEQYF	TGTGCCAGCTCACGCGAGGGAGGTAGTCCCTACGAGCAGTACTTC
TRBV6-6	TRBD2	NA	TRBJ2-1	CASSLPTIAGPTISSYNEQFF	TGTGCCAGCAGTCTACCTACCATAGCGGGACCAACGATAAGCTCCTACAATGAGCAGTTCTTC
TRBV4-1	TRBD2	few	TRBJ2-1	CASSQGGRAGNNEQFF	TGCGCCAGCAGCCAAGGGGGGAGGGCGGGGAATAATGAGCAGTTCTTC
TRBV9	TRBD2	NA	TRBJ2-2	CASSSGRVWSGELFF	TGTGCCAGCAGTAGCGGGAGGGTCTGGTCCGGGGAGCTGTTTTTT
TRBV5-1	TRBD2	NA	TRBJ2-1	CASSMGLAESSYNEQFF	TGCGCCAGCAGCATGGGACTAGCGGAGAGCTCCTACAATGAGCAGTTCTTC
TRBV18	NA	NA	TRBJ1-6	CASSPTGSSPLHF	TGTGCCAGCTCACCAACAGGGAGCTCACCCCTCCACTTT
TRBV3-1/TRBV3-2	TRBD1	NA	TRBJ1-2	CASSQRQGGNGYTF	TGTGCCAGCAGCCAAAGACAGGGGGGGAATGGCTACACCTTC
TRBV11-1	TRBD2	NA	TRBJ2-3	CASSFGAGGFGDTQYF	TGTGCCAGCAGCTTCGGCGCGGGGGGGTTTGGAGATACGCAGTATTTT
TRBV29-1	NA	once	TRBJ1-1	CSVHRDPSTEAFF	TGCAGCGTGCACAGGGATCCGAGCACTGAAGCTTTCTTT
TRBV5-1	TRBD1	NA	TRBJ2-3	CASSPGQVPTDTQYF	TGCGCCAGCAGCCCAGGACAGGTTCCAACAGATACGCAGTATTTT
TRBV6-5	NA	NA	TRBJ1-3	CASSERAGNTIYF	TGTGCCAGCAGCGAGAGGGCTGGAAACACCATATATTTT
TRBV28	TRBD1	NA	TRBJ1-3	CASSLDRVGNTIYF	TGTGCCAGCAGTTTGGACAGGGTTGGAAACACCATATATTTT